This T cell receptor (beta chain) emerged from a study of blood T cells in healthy people across ages. In its sample, this clonotype was seen many times. No antigen is known for it. V lost 5 bases to trimming and J lost 4 bases, with 24 bases between them. The CDR3 extends over 16 amino acids. Looked up from germline, CDR1 is DFQATT and CDR2 is SNEGSKA (reference sequence). Alongside a J-beta primer mix, a sample-barcoded 5' primer served in a second PCR lasting about 7 to 12 cycles. Using its own MiXCR run on the 5' RACE reads, TCRdb lists one record per CDR3 protein. The data contain about 1.4 million distinct CDR3 sequences, roughly 64% of them singletons. Study outcomes and limitations: One million T cells yielded diversity estimates that were considered underestimates.

What was sequenced was blood. The rearrangement links TRBV20-1 to TRBJ2-7, with a tentative D call TRBD2 (5 bases). The clonotype comes from a man aged 18 to 30 in good health. The CDR3 DNA reads TGCAGTGCTGAGGGCCATGCGGCCCCGGGCTTATACGAGCAGTACTTC. This translates into CSAEGHAAPGLYEQYF.